These 11 T cell receptor beta chains came from one sample sequenced in a study of cytomegalovirus exposure and HLA in healthy donors. 13 Jbeta primers and 60 Vbeta primers were used for the PCR. Sequencing used immunoSEQ multiplex PCR; TCRdb keeps in-frame clones, though not all of them. The table records approximately 61,000 clones, 70% to 80% of them present only once. Sequenced sample: PBMCs. These receptors all stem from a young man in good health and CMV-seropositive.

This clone was counted between two and nine times. The chain employs TRBV10-1 and TRBJ1-4, with 7 bases fitting TRBD1. The CDR3 consists of 13 residues. The trim removed 3 bases at V and 10 bases at J, leaving 5 bases unmatched. Germline V gene lookup returns CDR1 WNHNN and CDR2 SYGVQD (reference sequence). CDR3 in amino acids: CASSEQGTGKLFF. The CDR3 nucleotides read TGCGCCAGCAGTGAACAGGGGACGGGAAAACTGTTTTTT.

This rearrangement joins TRBV5-1 to TRBJ1-1; D ambiguous. CDR1 SGHRS and CDR2 YFSETQ come from the germline V gene. This CDR3 spans 14 amino acids. Trimming took off 1 base at V and 3 bases at J, with 10 bases between the two ends. DNA for the CDR3: TGCGCCAGCAGCTTGACGTTCACGGACACTGAAGCTTTCTTT. It codes for CASSLTFTDTEAFF.

This chain uses TRBV30 with TRBJ2-3; weak D call: TRBD1 (5 bases). The length of the CDR3 is 13 residues. From germline, CDR1 is GTSNPN and CDR2 SVGIG (reference sequence). V gave up 1 base and J gave up 6 bases, with 11 bases separating them. The CDR3 nucleotides are TGTGCCTGGAGTGCAGGGTTGGCTGATACGCAGTATTTT. Amino acid sequence: CAWSAGLADTQYF. The variable domain in full, completed from reference TRBV30 and TRBJ2-3, reads SQTIHQWPATLVQPVGSPLSLECTVEGTSNPNLYWYRQAAGRGLQLLFYSVGIGQISSEVPQNLSASRPQDRQFILSSKKLLLSDSGFYLCAWSAGLADTQYFGPGTRLTVL.

The rearrangement joins TRBV9 to TRBJ2-1; D might be TRBD1 (6 bases). This CDR3 has 14 residues. Germline V gives CDR1 SGDLS, CDR2 YYNGEE. V was shortened by 0 bases and J by 9 bases, with 13 bases between the two germline ends. CDR3 region: CASSVEAGVTEQFF. The CDR3 DNA reads as TGTGCCAGCAGCGTAGAGGCAGGGGTTACTGAGCAGTTCTTC.

The J gene is TRBJ2-1, the V gene TRBV25-1; the match to TRBD2 covers 10 bases. Looked up from germline, CDR1 is MGHDK and CDR2 is SYGVNS. Trimming at V came to 2 bases and at J to 10 bases, leaving 8 bases not matched to a gene. There are 15 residues in the CDR3. The CDR3 loop reads CASSESGGDPLEQFF. CDR3 DNA: TGTGCCAGCAGTGAAAGCGGGGGGGACCCTTTGGAGCAGTTCTTC.

The chain joins TRBV7-6 to TRBJ2-1; 9 bases match TRBD2. Per germline, CDR1 SGHVS and CDR2 FNYEAQ. The CDR3 totals 15 residues. V lost 2 bases to trimming and J lost 2 bases; unmatched junction nucleotides: 1. The CDR3 loop is CASSLSGGTYNEQFF. In nucleotides, the CDR3 is TGTGCCAGCAGCTTAAGCGGGGGGACCTACAATGAGCAGTTCTTC. Using reference TRBV7-6 and TRBJ2-1 for the parts outside the CDR3, the full variable domain is GAGVSQSPRYKVTKRGQDVALRCDPISGHVSLYWYRQALGQGPEFLTYFNYEAQQDKSGLPNDRFSAERPEGSISTLTIQRTEQRDSAMYRCASSLSGGTYNEQFFGPGTRLTVL.

The chain uses TRBV4-1 and TRBJ1-2; 11 positions match TRBD1. Germline-derived CDR1 and CDR2 are MGHRA and YSYEKL. Unmatched junction bases numbered 1, after V lost 0 bases and J lost 1 base. There are 16 residues in the CDR3. The CDR3 protein is CASSQDGTGGNYGYTF. The CDR3 DNA follows: TGCGCCAGCAGCCAAGATGGGACAGGGGGTAACTATGGCTACACCTTC.

This clone occurred a few times. The chain couples TRBV5-1 to TRBJ2-7, with 8 bases fitting TRBD2. Germline loops: CDR1 SGHRS, CDR2 YFSETQ. The CDR3 loop spans 14 amino acids. Trimming at V came to 4 bases and at J to 3 bases, leaving 6 bases not matched to a gene. CDR3 sequence (DNA): TGCGCCAGCAGCCCGGTTAGCGGGAACTACGAGCAGTACTTC. Protein product: CASSPVSGNYEQYF.

This clone has more than one count but fewer than ten. The chain has TRBV10-2 and TRBJ2-1; TRBD2 matches 8 bases. V dropped 10 bases and J dropped 9; count of bases not matched to a gene: 11. The CDR3 has 13 residues. From germline, CDR1 is WSHSY and CDR2 SAAADI. This CDR3 is CATASGLGGEQFF. The DNA of the CDR3 is TGCGCCACCGCTAGCGGGCTGGGGGGTGAGCAGTTCTTC.

This clone was seen just once. V usage is TRBV10-3 and J usage is TRBJ2-7; D possibly corresponds to TRBD2 (6 bases). The CDR3 totals 12 residues. V was shortened by 2 bases and J by 4 bases, with 6 bases between the two germline ends. Germline V lookup: CDR1 ENHRY, CDR2 SYGVKD. The chain's CDR3 is CAISEGTYEQYF. CDR3 nucleotides: TGTGCCATCAGTGAGGGGACTTACGAGCAGTACTTC.

The rearrangement joins TRBV6-5 to TRBJ2-3, with a weak D call TRBD2 (5 bases). This CDR3 is 12 amino acids long. V lost 4 bases and J lost 9, with 11 bases in between. Germline V gene data show CDR1 as MNHEY and CDR2 as SVGAGI. CDR3 loop: CASSSQLGTQYF. The CDR3 DNA reads TGTGCCAGCAGTTCCCAACTAGGAACGCAGTATTTT.